Below are 15 T cell receptor beta chains sequenced from a single sample in a study of post-analysis software for immune sequencing data (dated by TCRdb to the mid-2010s). Broad study findings and their caveats: Significantly higher frequencies in patients than in controls were found for about five TRBV segments, including TRBV5-6, TRBV5-1 and TRBV20-1.

What these receptors recognize is not known. Libraries came from PCR. Sequencer: Illumina HiSeq 2500. To reduce PCR and sequencing biases, unique molecular identifiers were built into the TCR beta cDNA libraries. TCRdb trimmed the raw reads at Q25, called clones with MiXCR and kept productive beta chains. Each record represents a unique CDR3 protein, reported with the most common genes and DNA among its rows. The sample table lists hundreds of thousands of distinct CDR3 sequences, 25% to 30% of them with a count of one. The ten biggest clones cover approximately 0.55% of the sample. The sample comprised blood. These receptors all stem from a girl aged 10-17 years with multiple sclerosis.

This clonotype was seen more than once but under ten times. The CDR3 coding sequence is TGCAGCGCGACAGTAGACACTGAAGCTTTCTTT. Its translation is CSATVDTEAFF. The chain uses TRBV29-1 and TRBJ1-1; TRBD1 might be the D (5 bases). V gave up 7 bases and J gave up 3 bases, with 9 bases separating them. The CDR3 is 11 residues long. Per germline, CDR1 SQVTM and CDR2 ANQGSEA.

Concerning this clonotype itself: Compared with germline, one end of the junction differs, possibly owing to a read error. The V and J genes are TRBV15 and TRBJ2-1; D is tentatively TRBD1 or TRBD2 (5 bases each). The CDR3 runs to 15 residues. Germline CDR1 is LNHNV and CDR2 is YYDKDF (reference sequence). In nucleotides, the CDR3 is TGTGCCACCAGCTCCCGGGACCTCAGAGACAATGGGCAGTTCTTC. Its protein is CATSSRDLRDNGQFF.

As concerns this clonotype: This clone may be a read error of a much larger clone one base away. This rearrangement joins TRBV29-1 to TRBJ2-7, with D possibly matching TRBD1 (6 bases). V was cut by 4 bases and J by 6 bases, with 13 bases left in between. Germline V gene data show CDR1 as SQVTM and CDR2 as ANQGSEA. The CDR3 is made up of 12 amino acids. The CDR3 region has the DNA TGCAGCGTTGCCGCGACAGGAGGCGAGCAGTACTTC. Its translation: CSVAATGGEQYF.

The chain couples TRBV6-5 to TRBJ1-2; 10 nucleotides match TRBD1. V lost 6 bases, J lost 2 bases, and 6 bases stayed unmatched. This CDR3 comprises 15 residues. CDR1 is MNHEY and CDR2 is SVGAGI in the germline V gene. Here the CDR3 reads CASSTKTGGNYGYTF. In DNA, the CDR3 is TGTGCCAGCAGCACAAAGACAGGGGGCAACTATGGCTACACCTTC.

The V call is TRBV6-2 or TRBV6-3, the J call TRBJ2-4, with D tentatively TRBD1 (6 bases). Trimming removed 5 bases from V and 2 bases from J, with 19 bases in between. This CDR3 comprises 17 residues. The V gene's germline CDR1 is MNHEY and CDR2 SVGEGT. CDR3 in DNA: TGTGCCAGCAGTACCCAACAGGGTTGGAGGTCCAAAAACATTCAGTACTTC. This gives the protein CASSTQQGWRSKNIQYF.

The chain joins TRBV7-2 to TRBJ2-3; no clear D. Between the trimmed V and J ends, which lost 4 bases and 2 bases, there was a span of 10 bases. The CDR3 has 14 residues. Per the germline V gene, CDR1 is SGHTA and CDR2 is FQGNSA. The DNA of the CDR3 is TGTGCCAGCAGCTACTGGACGGACACAGATACGCAGTATTTT. Protein: CASSYWTDTDTQYF.

In nucleotides, the CDR3 is TGCAGCTCCCTTGGACTCAGCAAGACCCGGCAGTACTTC. It encodes CSSLGLSKTRQYF. The gene calls are TRBV29-1 and TRBJ2-5; TRBD2 might be the D (5 bases). CDR3 length equals 13 residues. V lost 8 bases to trimming and J lost 11 bases, with 24 bases between them. The germline gives CDR1 SQVTM, CDR2 ANQGSEA.

The sample holds a few counts of this clonotype. J is TRBJ1-1 and V is TRBV3-1; D remains ambiguous. V dropped 2 bases and J dropped 3 bases, with 10 bases sitting between them. CDR3 length: 14 amino acids. Germline CDR1 is LGHDT and CDR2 is YNNKEL (reference sequence). CDR3 nucleotide sequence: TGTGCCAGCAGCCAATTCGGCGAGTACACTGAAGCTTTCTTT. This sequence encodes CASSQFGEYTEAFF.

This chain links TRBV28 with TRBJ1-3, with D possibly TRBD1 on 6 matching bases. The germline V gene encodes CDR1 MDHEN and CDR2 SYDVKM. V was clipped by 6 bases and J by 0 bases, with 18 bases between them. CDR3 size: 17 residues. Written as DNA, the CDR3 is TGTGCCAGCAGCTGGGGGTCGGGGGCCTTCTCTGGAAACACCATATATTTT. Translated: CASSWGSGAFSGNTIYF.

The rearrangement links TRBV20-1 to TRBJ2-3; either TRBD1 or TRBD2 may supply D (6 bases each). The CDR3 contains 12 residues. Trimming pared 7 bases from V and 4 bases from J, leaving 12 bases between. Germline V lookup: CDR1 DFQATT, CDR2 SNEGSKA (reference sequence). The chain's CDR3 is CSGGASADTQYF. CDR3 DNA: TGCAGTGGGGGGGCCAGCGCAGATACGCAGTATTTT.

Only a few counts were recorded for this clonotype. This sequence joins TRBV24-1 and TRBJ2-1; no definite D call. Germline values: CDR1 KGHDR, CDR2 SFDVKD. The CDR3 is 10 residues long. V gave up 9 bases and J gave up 8 bases, with 7 bases separating them. CDR3 nucleotide sequence: TGTGCCACCGAGAGGCATGAGCAGTTCTTC. Protein: CATERHEQFF.

This clonotype was found a few times. The chain has TRBV29-1 and TRBJ2-5; D unresolved. Trimming removed 5 bases from V and 4 bases from J, with 5 bases in between. The CDR3 runs to 10 residues. CDR1 and CDR2 from the germline V gene are SQVTM and ANQGSEA. CDR3: CSVRTETQYF. The DNA for the CDR3 is TGCAGCGTTCGGACAGAGACCCAGTACTTC.

V gene TRBV9 combines with J gene TRBJ2-1; D remains unclear. Per germline, CDR1 SGDLS and CDR2 YYNGEE. The V gene lost 3 bases and the J gene lost 8 bases, with 21 bases spanning the gap. The CDR3 runs to 16 residues. Here the CDR3 reads CASSELPHSVRDEQFF. The CDR3 bases are TGTGCCAGCAGCGAACTCCCCCACAGCGTAAGAGATGAGCAGTTCTTC.

This clonotype was seen a handful of times. The CDR3 bases are TGTGCCAGCAGACCAGGGGCGAACACTGAAGCTTTCTTT. This translates into CASRPGANTEAFF. The chain couples TRBV9 to TRBJ1-1, with D possibly being TRBD1 (6 bases). Germline V gives CDR1 SGDLS, CDR2 YYNGEE. The V and J ends lost 5 bases and 1 base respectively, with 9 bases between them. The CDR3 extends over 13 amino acids.

The CDR3 nucleotides are TGTGCCAGCGCGGGGTACACCGGGGAGCTGTTTTTT. Its protein is CASAGYTGELFF. The chain links TRBV12-3 or TRBV12-4 to TRBJ2-2; tentative D call: TRBD2 (6 bases). CDR3 length: 12 amino acids. Trimming left V 8 bases short and J 3 bases short, with 7 bases between.